A selection of T cell receptor beta chains follows, all from one sample in a study of regulatory T cells in long-lasting Graves disease. MiXCR, run by TCRdb on the multiplex PCR reads, gives a single entry per CDR3 protein. The sample lists approximately 400,000 distinct CDR3 sequences, over 12% seen once, with under 9% in the top ten. The data were also submitted as part of a second study, on T cells in Graves' hyperthyroidism and ophthalmopathy.

The material was peripheral blood mononuclear cells (PBMCs), obtained at new diagnosis, from a patient treated with antithyroid drugs. Receptors originate from a woman between 40 and 50 years old with Graves disease. CDR3s include the opening cysteine and the closing phenylalanine or tryptophan. Each record gives: J gene, clone size, V gene, CDR3 length, D gene, CDR3 DNA, CDR3 protein. D genes are given only for firm matches. Some rows mark clone size as missing; the rest say once, few, many or name a class of expanded clone.

>TRBJ2-7|many|TRBV28|16|TRBD2
TGTGCCAGCAACTATCCTTCGGCGGGAGCGCTCTACGAGCAGTACTTC
CASNYPSAGALYEQYF
>TRBJ2-1|many|TRBV6-2/TRBV6-3|13|.
TGTGCCAGCAGTTACAGGGGAGACAATGAGCAGTTCTTC
CASSYRGDNEQFF
>TRBJ2-7|many|TRBV28|15|.
TGTGCCAGCAGTTTTGTTCTAGCGAACCCCTACGAGCAGTACTTC
CASSFVLANPYEQYF
>TRBJ1-2|many|TRBV19|14|TRBD1
TGTGCCAGTAGTTGGACAGGCCAAAACTATGGCTACACCTTC
CASSWTGQNYGYTF
>TRBJ2-2|many|TRBV10-2|13|.
TGCGCCAGCAGTGACATGGGAACCGGGGAGCTGTTTTTT
CASSDMGTGELFF
>TRBJ2-1|few|TRBV19|16|.
TGTGCCAGTAGTACGGGCTACAAGGTCGGGGATAATGAGCAGTTCTTC
CASSTGYKVGDNEQFF
>TRBJ1-2|many|TRBV7-2|15|TRBD1
TGTGCCAGCAGCGCTGGCCGGGACAGGGACTATGGCTACACCTTC
CASSAGRDRDYGYTF
>TRBJ2-1|many|TRBV7-8|12|.
TGTGCCAGCAGCTTAGCTCCAAGTGAGCAGTTCTTC
CASSLAPSEQFF
>TRBJ1-5|.|TRBV7-9|15|TRBD1
TGTGCCAGCAGCTTTGGGGACAGCGGGAATCAGCCCCAGCATTTT
CASSFGDSGNQPQHF
>TRBJ1-6|few|TRBV20-1|13|.
TGCAGTGCTAGGGCCCAGGGAAATTCACCCCTCCACTTT
CSARAQGNSPLHF
>TRBJ1-2|.|TRBV6-1|14|.
TGTGCCAGCAGTGAAGCATGGGGGGCAGGTGGCTACACCTTC
CASSEAWGAGGYTF
>TRBJ2-2|many|TRBV11-2|14|TRBD1
TGTGCCAGCAGCTCGGACAGGGGCACCGGGGAGCTGTTTTTT
CASSSDRGTGELFF
>TRBJ1-1|.|TRBV5-1|14|TRBD1
TGCGCCAGCAGCCCCCGGACAGGGTCGACTGAAGCTTTCTTT
CASSPRTGSTEAFF
>TRBJ2-7|.|TRBV29-1|13|.
TGCAGCGTTGAAGATGAGCTGACCTACGAGCAGTACTTC
CSVEDELTYEQYF
>TRBJ1-2|once|TRBV11-2|16|TRBD1
TGTGCCAGCAGCCACTATGCCGGGACAGGGAGCTATGGCTACACCTTC
CASSHYAGTGSYGYTF
>TRBJ1-2|many|TRBV2|14|TRBD1
TGTGCCAGCACTCCAGGGGGCCCCAAATATGGCTACACCTTC
CASTPGGPKYGYTF
>TRBJ2-1|.|TRBV11-3|19|TRBD2
TGTGCCAGCAGCCCGAAGTGGGATAAAGCGGGAGGGCCGGGCAATGATCAGTGCTTC
CASSPKWDKAGGPGNDQCF
>TRBJ1-1|few|TRBV5-1|12|.
TGCGCCAGCAGCTTGGCCGTGGGTGAAGCTTTCTTT
CASSLAVGEAFF
>TRBJ2-5|few|TRBV7-9|15|.
TGTGCCAGCAGCCACTCTATGAGCGCACAAGAGACCCAGTACTTC
CASSHSMSAQETQYF
>TRBJ1-2|many|TRBV20-1|15|TRBD1
TGCAGTGCTAGATACTCCGGGACAGCCGCCGAAGGCTACACCTTC
CSARYSGTAAEGYTF
>TRBJ2-7|many|TRBV28|15|.
TGTGCCAGCAGTGAGCCGGGACAAAGTTACTACGAGCAGTACTTC
CASSEPGQSYYEQYF
>TRBJ2-1|few|TRBV5-6|15|.
TGTGCCAGCAGCCAAGCAGGGAGCTCCTACAATGAGCAGTTCTTC
CASSQAGSSYNEQFF
>TRBJ2-7|many|TRBV7-9|17|.
TGTGCCAGCAGCTTAGTGGCGGGACGGGGCCCGGACTACGAGCAGTACTTC
CASSLVAGRGPDYEQYF
>TRBJ2-7|few|TRBV20-1|16|TRBD2
TGCAGTGCTAGAGAATACTTGAGCGGGGACTCCTACGAGCAGTACTTC
CSAREYLSGDSYEQYF
>TRBJ2-3|.|TRBV5-6|13|TRBD1
TGTGCCAGCAGCTTGTTTAGGACAGGTACGCAGTATTTT
CASSLFRTGTQYF
>TRBJ2-1|once|TRBV20-1|15|TRBD2
TGCAGTGCTGAACTAGCGGTCCTCGCCTACAATGAGCAGTTCTTC
CSAELAVLAYNEQFF
>TRBJ2-3|.|TRBV3-1|17|.
TGTGCCAGCAGCCAACATCGGGGTAGTCCAAGGGCAGATACGCAGTATTTT
CASSQHRGSPRADTQYF
>TRBJ2-2|many|TRBV25-1|17|TRBD1
TGTGCCAGCAGTGATCTAGGCGGGGACAGGGTAAACGGGGAGCTGTTTTTT
CASSDLGGDRVNGELFF